The 17 T cell receptor beta chains below all came from one sample that was sequenced in a study of shared clonotypes between healthy human individuals. Assay: immunoSEQ multiplex PCR; the TCRdb copy retains only in-frame clones and omits some. The sample lists about 1 million clones, around 76% occurring once. Sequenced: memory CD4+ T cells sorted from blood. The sample's subset: CD45RA-negative fraction. The receptors come from a man between 18 and 29 years old in good health.

In DNA, the CDR3 is TGCAGCGTTGACACAGACGGAAACACCATATATTTT. Encoded protein: CSVDTDGNTIYF. The chain uses TRBV29-1 and TRBJ1-3, with D hard to call. The CDR3 consists of 12 residues. Germline-derived CDR1 and CDR2 are SQVTM and ANQGSEA. V lost 3 bases to trimming and J lost 4 bases, with 7 bases between them.

The rearrangement uses TRBV4-1 and TRBJ2-2, with no clear D. Trimming pared 5 bases from V and 0 bases from J, leaving 10 bases between. Germline CDR1 and CDR2: MGHRA and YSYEKL. This CDR3 comprises 15 residues. The CDR3 nucleotides are TGCGCCAGCAGCTCCCCTCTTACGAACACCGGGGAGCTGTTTTTT. Translation gives CASSSPLTNTGELFF.

The CDR3 nucleotides are TGTGCCAGCAGCGCCGGGACAGCGAACACCGGGGAGCTGTTTTTT. Its translation is CASSAGTANTGELFF. The chain combines TRBV9 with TRBJ2-2; 7 positions agree with TRBD1. This CDR3 is 15 amino acids long. The germline gives CDR1 SGDLS, CDR2 YYNGEE. The V and J ends lost 3 bases and 0 bases, in that order; junction bases with no gene match: 2.

The V and J genes are TRBV2 and TRBJ1-2; D gene unclear. CDR1 SNHLY and CDR2 FYNNEI come from the germline V gene. Trimming removed 3 bases from V and 7 bases from J, with 9 bases in between. There are 12 residues in the CDR3. This CDR3 reads CASSERGFGYTF. In DNA, the CDR3 is TGTGCCAGCAGTGAGCGGGGTTTTGGCTACACCTTC. Full variable domain (rest looked up from reference TRBV2 and TRBJ1-2): EPEVTQTPSHQVTQMGQEVILRCVPISNHLYFYWYRQILGQKVEFLVSFYNNEISEKSEIFDDQFSVERPDGSNFTLKIRSTKLEDSAMYFCASSERGFGYTFGSGTRLTVV.

This clone has only one observation. The chain carries TRBV5-1 and TRBJ1-3; 8 nucleotides line up with TRBD1. V dropped 0 bases and J dropped 7; count of bases not matched to a gene: 6. In germline, CDR1 is SGHRS, CDR2 YFSETQ. This CDR3 contains 15 residues. DNA for the CDR3: TGCGCCAGCAGCTTGGGACAGGGGACGGCGAACACCATATATTTT. This codes for CASSLGQGTANTIYF.

The chain uses TRBV9 and TRBJ2-5; no reliable D call. The CDR3 sequence is 15 residues long. The germline gives CDR1 SGDLS, CDR2 YYNGEE. Trimming removed 0 bases at V and 1 base at J, with 10 bases between. The CDR3: CASSVAGQFQETQYF. The DNA for the CDR3 is TGTGCCAGCAGCGTAGCTGGGCAGTTCCAAGAGACCCAGTACTTC.

This sequence joins TRBV9 and TRBJ1-3, with 10 bases fitting TRBD1. With 4 bases clipped from V and 4 bases from J, the junction kept 8 bases outside the gene matches. Germline CDR1 SGDLS, CDR2 YYNGEE. The CDR3 totals 16 residues. The CDR3 here is CASSPLTGGAGNTIYF. The CDR3 DNA follows: TGTGCCAGCAGCCCTCTGACAGGGGGCGCCGGAAACACCATATATTTT.

The chain has TRBV5-8 and TRBJ1-6; unclear D gene. CDR3 length: 15 amino acids. V dropped 0 bases and J dropped 6 bases, with 10 bases sitting between them. Germline V lookup: CDR1 SGHTS, CDR2 YDEGEE. The CDR3 bases are TGTGCCAGCAGCTTGGCCCAATGGAGTAATTCACCCCTCCACTTT. Its protein is CASSLAQWSNSPLHF.

With respect to this clone: The junction departs from the called germline gene at one end, perhaps through a read error. The chain is built from TRBV5-1 and TRBJ2-2; D perhaps matches TRBD2 (6 bases). CDR3 size: 14 residues. Germline assignment: CDR1 SGHRS and CDR2 YFSETQ. The CDR3 nucleotides read TGCGCCAGCAGGTTGGGGGGTAACACCGGGGAGCTGTTTTTT. As protein: CASRLGGNTGELFF.

This clone was observed a few times. The chain has TRBV4-2 and TRBJ1-1; no definite D call. Looked up from germline, CDR1 is LGHNA and CDR2 is YNFKEQ. The CDR3 length is 17 residues. V lost 0 bases and J 3 bases, leaving 17 bases between the germline ends. Here the CDR3 DNA reads TGTGCCAGCAGCCAAGAAGCCCGGGGAGGGAGGGACACTGAAGCTTTCTTT. Translated: CASSQEARGGRDTEAFF.

V gene TRBV5-1 combines with J gene TRBJ2-2, with TRBD1 as a possible D gene (6 bases). Germline V lookup: CDR1 SGHRS, CDR2 YFSETQ. This CDR3 spans 16 amino acids. The V end lost 0 bases, the J end lost 2 bases, and 11 bases lay between the germline ends. The CDR3 loop is CASSLVAGVNTGELFF. DNA for the CDR3: TGCGCCAGCAGCTTGGTTGCAGGGGTAAACACCGGGGAGCTGTTTTTT.

The CDR3 is CSAQIKGEQYF. As DNA, the CDR3 is TGCAGTGCTCAAATCAAGGGAGAGCAGTACTTC. The gene calls are TRBV20-1 and TRBJ2-5; D is perhaps TRBD2 (5 bases). The length of the CDR3 is 11 residues. Germline CDR1 is DFQATT and CDR2 is SNEGSKA (reference sequence). Trimming cost V 5 bases and J 11 bases, with 15 bases left between them.

V gene TRBV7-3 combines with J gene TRBJ2-7, with 7 bases fitting TRBD2. Germline-derived CDR1 and CDR2 are SGHTA and FQGTGA. The CDR3 contains 15 residues. V lost 2 bases to trimming and J lost 3 bases; unmatched junction nucleotides: 7. The CDR3 region has the DNA TGTGCCAGCAGCTTAGGGGGTCTAGCGGTCTACGAGCAGTACTTC. Its translation: CASSLGGLAVYEQYF.

V is TRBV29-1 and J is TRBJ2-5; TRBD2 matches 8 bases. From germline, CDR1 is SQVTM and CDR2 ANQGSEA. V gave up 8 bases and J gave up 2 bases; unmatched junction bases: 4. The CDR3 is 12 residues long. CDR3 sequence (DNA): TGCAGCACAACTAGCGGACAAGAGACCCAGTACTTC. This codes for CSTTSGQETQYF.

V usage is TRBV2 and J usage is TRBJ2-2; 8 bases agree with TRBD1. Germline V gives CDR1 SNHLY, CDR2 FYNNEI. With V trimmed by 5 bases and J by 0 bases, 2 bases remained unmatched. The CDR3 spans 15 residues. The chain's CDR3 is CASSQQGANTGELFF. The CDR3 nucleotides are TGTGCCAGCAGTCAACAGGGGGCGAACACCGGGGAGCTGTTTTTT.

The chain joins TRBV5-1 to TRBJ1-5; D remains unclear. Trimming cost V 0 bases and J 3 bases, with 7 bases left between them. The CDR3 runs 14 residues. Germline-derived CDR1 and CDR2 are SGHRS and YFSETQ. The CDR3 region has the DNA TGCGCCAGCAGCTTGGGCACCCCCAATCAGCCCCAGCATTTT. This gives the protein CASSLGTPNQPQHF. The whole variable domain, filled in from reference TRBV5-1 and TRBJ1-5, reads KAGVTQTPRYLIKTRGQQVTLSCSPISGHRSVSWYQQTPGQGLQFLFEYFSETQRNKGNFPGRFSGRQFSNSRSEMNVSTLELGDSALYLCASSLGTPNQPQHFGDGTRLSIL.

The count of this clone is one. The CDR3 loop is CASTAYKSNEQFF. In nucleotides, the CDR3 is TGTGCCAGCACCGCTTATAAGAGCAATGAGCAGTTCTTC. This chain connects TRBV7-2 to TRBJ2-1, with D uncertain. The V end was cut by 7 bases, the J end by 6 bases, with 13 bases between. Germline V CDR1 and CDR2: SGHTA, FQGNSA. The CDR3 consists of 13 residues. Supplemented by reference TRBV7-2 and TRBJ2-1, the full variable domain reads GAGVSQSPSNKVTEKGKDVELRCDPISGHTALYWYRQSLGQGLEFLIYFQGNSAPDKSGLPSDRFSAERTGGSVSTLTIQRTQQEDSAVYLCASTAYKSNEQFFGPGTRLTVL.